One sample yielded the 32 T cell receptor beta chains listed below, sequenced in a study of CD8+ T cells in alopecia areata. Described treatment: oral pan-JAK inhibitor, 5-10 mg twice daily. Investigators isolated RNA and reverse transcribed it into cDNA to act as the sequencing template. Profiled with immunoSEQ multiplex PCR; TCRdb holds only in-frame clones, not every one. This sample has around 180,000 clones, with just under 65% found just once. The sample was CD4+ T cells sorted from blood, taken between weeks 49 and 50, from a patient treated with tofacitinib. These TCRs come from a human donor with alopecia areata.

This clone was counted between two and nine times. V is TRBV29-1 and J is TRBJ2-1; 8 bases fit TRBD1. Germline V gene sequence: CDR1 SQVTM, CDR2 ANQGSEA. The V and J ends lost 3 bases and 3 bases, in that order; junction bases with no gene match: 7. This CDR3 is built from 15 residues. The CDR3 region has the DNA TGCAGCGTTGAGGGGGACAGGCCTCTCTACAATGAGCAGTTCTTC. Translation gives CSVEGDRPLYNEQFF.

In this sample, this clone turned up a few times. The chain couples TRBV4-3 to TRBJ1-2, with D uncertain. Per the germline V gene, CDR1 is LGHNA and CDR2 is YSLEER. Trimming left V 4 bases short and J 6 bases short, with 18 bases between. The CDR3 runs to 15 residues. CDR3 in DNA: TGCGCCAGCAGCCGAATCCCCACCGACGGGGATGGCTACACCTTC. Residues: CASSRIPTDGDGYTF.

The chain is built from TRBV29-1 and TRBJ2-1, with no clear D. Trimming shortened V by 3 bases and J by 0 bases, and 15 bases separated the two germline ends. Germline V gives CDR1 SQVTM, CDR2 ANQGSEA. The CDR3 sequence is 16 residues long. The CDR3, as DNA: TGCAGCGTTGATCTCAGAGATACGAGCTCCTACAATGAGCAGTTCTTC. Its protein product is CSVDLRDTSSYNEQFF.

The V gene is TRBV19, the J gene TRBJ2-3; D may be TRBD2 (6 bases). The CDR3 covers 17 residues. Germline CDR1 LNHDA, CDR2 SQIVND (reference sequence). With 2 bases removed from V and 0 bases from J, the gap between germline ends came to 15 bases. CDR3 loop: CASSIKRRGRSTDTQYF. CDR3 nucleotides: TGTGCCAGTAGTATAAAGAGGAGGGGAAGGAGCACAGATACGCAGTATTTT. Full variable domain (rest looked up from reference TRBV19 and TRBJ2-3): DGGITQSPKYLFRKEGQNVTLSCEQNLNHDAMYWYRQDPGQGLRLIYYSQIVNDFQKGDIAEGYSVSREKKESFPLTVTSAQKNPTAFYLCASSIKRRGRSTDTQYFGPGTRLTVL.

V usage is TRBV23-1 and J usage is TRBJ1-1, with D maybe TRBD1 (5 bases). TRBV23-1 qualifies as an ORF whose function is uncertain. V was cut by 10 bases and J by 3 bases, with 12 bases left in between. The CDR3 is 12 residues long. The CDR3 region is CANQGIDTEAFF. CDR3 nucleotides: TGCGCCAATCAGGGTATCGACACTGAAGCTTTCTTT.

J is TRBJ1-1 and V is TRBV2; 7 nucleotides line up with TRBD1. The CDR3 covers 13 residues. The ends lost 4 bases at V and 1 base at J; junction bases unmatched: 0. The germline CDR1 and CDR2 sequences are SNHLY and FYNNEI. The CDR3 loop is CASSGQGNTEAFF. CDR3 nucleotides: TGTGCCAGCAGTGGACAGGGGAACACTGAAGCTTTCTTT.

The genes are TRBV29-1 and TRBJ1-2, with a possible D match to TRBD1 (5 bases). This CDR3 has 16 amino acids. Trimming left V 1 base short and J 0 bases short, with 15 bases between. Looked up from germline, CDR1 is SQVTM and CDR2 is ANQGSEA. CDR3 sequence reads: CSVEGSSDSSNYGYTF. CDR3 DNA: TGCAGCGTTGAAGGGAGTAGTGACAGCTCTAACTATGGCTACACCTTC.

V gene TRBV5-1 combines with J gene TRBJ2-5; 7 bases match TRBD2. V shed 4 bases and J 0 bases; nucleotides not matched to a gene: 6. Germline V gives CDR1 SGHRS, CDR2 YFSETQ. The CDR3 length is 15 residues. The CDR3 protein is CASSVGGTNQETQYF. The CDR3 DNA reads as TGCGCCAGCAGCGTGGGGGGGACTAACCAAGAGACCCAGTACTTC. Full variable domain (missing parts from reference TRBV5-1 and TRBJ2-5): KAGVTQTPRYLIKTRGQQVTLSCSPISGHRSVSWYQQTPGQGLQFLFEYFSETQRNKGNFPGRFSGRQFSNSRSEMNVSTLELGDSALYLCASSVGGTNQETQYFGPGTRLLVL.

The rearrangement uses TRBV30 and TRBJ2-1, with 7 nucleotides matching TRBD2. The CDR3 runs to 16 residues. V gave up 3 bases and J gave up 7 bases; unmatched junction bases: 15. Looked up from germline, CDR1 is GTSNPN and CDR2 is SVGIG (reference sequence). CDR3 in DNA: TGTGCCTGGAGAAATTTAGCGGGCGTAGCTGGGAATGAGCAGTTCTTC. Translation gives CAWRNLAGVAGNEQFF.

The chain recombines TRBV29-1 with TRBJ1-1, with no clear D. This CDR3 is 12 amino acids long. CDR1 and CDR2 (germline): SQVTM, ANQGSEA. Trimming took off 7 bases at V and 5 bases at J, with 14 bases between the two ends. The CDR3 DNA sequence: TGCAGCGCGACAATTCAAGGGACTGAAGCTTTCTTT. It codes for CSATIQGTEAFF.

The V call is TRBV7-3, the J call TRBJ1-1; D ambiguous. Germline V CDR1 and CDR2: SGHTA, FQGTGA. This CDR3 is 14 amino acids long. V lost 2 bases and J 5 bases, leaving 12 bases between the germline ends. The CDR3 loop reads CASSLGQVGTEAFF. The CDR3 nucleotides are TGTGCCAGCAGCTTAGGCCAGGTGGGAACTGAAGCTTTCTTT.

V gene TRBV29-1 combines with J gene TRBJ1-1; TRBD1 is a possible D gene (5 bases). V lost 7 bases, J lost 1 base, and 10 bases lay in between. Germline loops: CDR1 SQVTM, CDR2 ANQGSEA. The CDR3 length is 12 residues. The CDR3 loop reads CSDHDRNTEAFF. The CDR3 region has the DNA TGCAGCGACCACGACAGGAACACTGAAGCTTTCTTT.

V and J are TRBV11-2 and TRBJ2-1; D gene ambiguous. The ends were cut back, 0 bases at V and 5 bases at J, with 2 bases in the middle. This CDR3 region has 12 residues. Looked up from germline, CDR1 is SGHAT and CDR2 is FQNNGV. The CDR3 here is CASSLDHNEQFF. In DNA form, the CDR3 reads TGTGCCAGCAGCTTAGACCACAATGAGCAGTTCTTC.

The chain links TRBV15 to TRBJ1-2; D is ambiguous. CDR1 and CDR2 (germline): LNHNV, YYDKDF (reference sequence). V lost 0 bases, J lost 5 bases, and 16 bases lay in between. There are 16 residues in the CDR3. The CDR3 protein is CATSRERSRGIYGYTF. The CDR3 DNA is TGTGCCACCAGCAGAGAGAGATCAAGAGGAATTTATGGCTACACCTTC. Using reference TRBV15 and TRBJ1-2 for the parts outside the CDR3, the full variable domain is DAMVIQNPRYQVTQFGKPVTLSCSQTLNHNVMYWYQQKSSQAPKLLFHYYDKDFNNEADTPDNFQSRRPNTSFCFLDIRSPGLGDTAMYLCATSRERSRGIYGYTFGSGTRLTVV.

The rearrangement uses TRBV27 and TRBJ2-1; D is unresolved. This CDR3 has 14 residues. The V gene's germline CDR1 is MNHEY and CDR2 SMNVEV (reference sequence). V was shortened by 1 base and J by 6 bases, with 10 bases between the two germline ends. The CDR3 loop is CASSLLLAVNEQFF. The CDR3 DNA follows: TGTGCCAGCAGTTTATTGTTAGCTGTCAATGAGCAGTTCTTC.

This clone was detected a few times. The chain employs TRBV6-5 and TRBJ2-5; 7 bases line up with TRBD2. Germline loops: CDR1 MNHEY, CDR2 SVGAGI. Germline trimming cut 3 bases from V and 1 base from J; bases unmatched to any gene: 5. This CDR3 contains 15 residues. The CDR3 spells CASSYGVAGQETQYF. The CDR3 nucleotides read TGTGCCAGCAGTTATGGGGTAGCGGGCCAAGAGACCCAGTACTTC.

A few counts support this clone. The chain employs TRBV6-5 and TRBJ1-2; D call uncertain. The V end lost 5 bases, the J end lost 4 bases, and 11 bases lay between the germline ends. Germline V gives CDR1 MNHEY, CDR2 SVGAGI. The CDR3 contains 13 residues. DNA of the CDR3: TGTGCCAGCAGTCAGGACGAAGGCTATGGCTACACCTTC. It specifies CASSQDEGYGYTF.

The gene calls are TRBV5-1 and TRBJ2-7; D is possibly TRBD1 (6 bases). The germline CDR1 and CDR2 sequences are SGHRS and YFSETQ. Trimming took off 4 bases at V and 0 bases at J, with 14 bases between the two ends. The CDR3 consists of 15 residues. CDR3 sequence: CASSPLGAASYEQYF. The CDR3 nucleotides are TGCGCCAGCAGCCCTCTGGGGGCCGCCTCCTACGAGCAGTACTTC.

The chain uses TRBV29-1 and TRBJ2-5; D gene ambiguous. The ends were cut back, 0 bases at V and 6 bases at J, with 5 bases in the middle. This CDR3 comprises 11 residues. Germline assignment: CDR1 SQVTM and CDR2 ANQGSEA. The DNA for the CDR3 is TGCAGCGTTGAAGAGGGGAAGACCCAGTACTTC. This sequence encodes CSVEEGKTQYF.

The rearrangement uses TRBV15 and TRBJ2-1; D gene unclear. V gave up 3 bases and J gave up 9 bases, with 9 bases separating them. This CDR3 contains 12 residues. The V gene's germline CDR1 is LNHNV and CDR2 YYDKDF (reference sequence). This CDR3 reads CATSRASGEQFF. The CDR3 DNA reads as TGTGCCACCAGCAGGGCTTCCGGTGAGCAGTTCTTC.

This chain joins TRBV18 and TRBJ1-2; TRBD1 is a possible D gene (6 bases). This CDR3 spans 15 amino acids. CDR1 and CDR2 from the germline V gene are KGHSH and LQKENI. Trimming took 6 bases from V and 6 from J, leaving 20 bases between them. The CDR3 reads CASSQGRGAGDGYTF. CDR3 coding DNA: TGTGCCAGCTCGCAGGGAAGGGGGGCAGGAGATGGCTACACCTTC.

The CDR3: CASSVKGETQYF. Written as DNA, the CDR3 is TGTGCCAGTAGTGTAAAAGGCGAGACCCAGTACTTC. The rearrangement links TRBV19 to TRBJ2-5, with unresolved D. The V and J ends lost 5 bases and 5 bases respectively, with 9 bases between them. CDR3 length: 12 amino acids. Per the germline V gene, CDR1 is LNHDA and CDR2 is SQIVND (reference sequence).

This clone has just a few counts. This chain links TRBV5-1 with TRBJ2-7; 9 bases match TRBD1. CDR1 is SGHRS and CDR2 is YFSETQ in the germline V gene. V lost 7 bases to trimming and J lost 4 bases; unmatched junction nucleotides: 6. This CDR3 spans 13 amino acids. The CDR3 loop is CASGTGFEYEQYF. The CDR3 DNA follows: TGCGCCAGCGGGACAGGGTTTGAATACGAGCAGTACTTC.

The table lists this clone with a few counts. The V call is TRBV20-1, the J call TRBJ2-5; D is undetermined. This CDR3 comprises 10 residues. The germline CDR1 and CDR2 sequences are DFQATT and SNEGSKA (reference sequence). V dropped 5 bases and J dropped 5 bases, with 6 bases sitting between them. CDR3 bases: TGCAGTGCTCGATCGGAGACCCAGTACTTC. Translating gives CSARSETQYF.

This sequence joins TRBV29-1 and TRBJ2-5; perhaps TRBD1 as D (5 bases). The CDR3 runs to 13 residues. V was pared by 7 bases and J by 5 bases, with 17 bases between. Per germline, CDR1 SQVTM and CDR2 ANQGSEA. The CDR3 bases are TGCAGCGCCTCGAGTGGGGCATGGGAGACCCAGTACTTC. Its translation is CSASSGAWETQYF.

This clone was seen only a few times. The chain links TRBV4-1 to TRBJ1-5; no definite D call. The V end lost 2 bases, the J end lost 5 bases, and 19 bases lay between the germline ends. From germline, CDR1 is MGHRA and CDR2 YSYEKL. The CDR3 loop spans 17 amino acids. The CDR3 nucleotides read TGCGCCAGCAGCCAAAGTAACTTCCTAAACACCGATCAGCCCCAGCATTTT. Translating it yields CASSQSNFLNTDQPQHF.

This clone was seen more than once but under ten times. This rearrangement joins TRBV7-9 to TRBJ1-6; D is undetermined. Looked up from germline, CDR1 is SEHNR and CDR2 is FQNEAQ (reference sequence). V dropped 5 bases and J dropped 7 bases, with 12 bases sitting between them. This CDR3 has 14 residues. This chain's CDR3 is CASSPDAQNSPLHF. DNA of the CDR3: TGTGCCAGCAGCCCTGATGCCCAAAATTCACCCCTCCACTTT.

The chain employs TRBV4-1 and TRBJ2-1; D is ambiguous. CDR3 length equals 16 residues. Trimming took off 0 bases at V and 0 bases at J, with 9 bases between the two ends. Germline assignment: CDR1 MGHRA and CDR2 YSYEKL. CDR3 in DNA: TGCGCCAGCAGCCAAGATTACCAGGACTCCTACAATGAGCAGTTCTTC. Translating it yields CASSQDYQDSYNEQFF.

This chain connects TRBV11-2 to TRBJ2-2, with D unclear. V lost 1 base to trimming and J lost 6 bases, with 3 bases between them. Germline loops: CDR1 SGHAT, CDR2 FQNNGV. The CDR3 runs 12 residues. CDR3 protein: CASSLGAGELFF. CDR3 nucleotides: TGTGCCAGCAGCTTAGGGGCCGGGGAGCTGTTTTTT.

The J gene is TRBJ2-7, the V gene TRBV5-1, with 9 bases lining up with TRBD1. The CDR3 spans 15 residues. CDR1 SGHRS and CDR2 YFSETQ come from the germline V gene. With 4 bases clipped from V and 4 bases from J, the junction kept 9 bases outside the gene matches. CDR3 sequence (DNA): TGCGCCAGCAGCGCAGCGGGACAGGGTGTGTACGAGCAGTACTTC. Translation gives CASSAAGQGVYEQYF.

This clone has only a few counts. The V call is TRBV11-2, the J call TRBJ1-5; D is perhaps TRBD1 (6 bases). Germline lookup yields CDR1 SGHAT and CDR2 FQNNGV. The CDR3 consists of 15 residues. Between the trimmed V and J ends, which lost 1 base and 8 bases, there was a span of 15 bases. CDR3 loop: CASSLGSQGREPQHF. DNA for the CDR3: TGTGCCAGCAGCTTAGGGTCACAGGGAAGGGAGCCCCAGCATTTT.

The chain uses TRBV11-1 and TRBJ2-7; no firm D call. The germline V gene encodes CDR1 SGHAT and CDR2 FQDESV (reference sequence). The CDR3 sequence is 17 residues long. Between the trimmed V and J ends, which lost 1 base and 3 bases, there was a span of 19 bases. CDR3 nucleotides: TGTGCCAGCAGCTTAGTAGGAGCCTACTCACCATTCTACGAGCAGTACTTC. Translating gives CASSLVGAYSPFYEQYF.